This paragraph reports one T cell receptor (beta chain). The data originate from a study of CD4+ T cells in melanoma. Measured with immunoSEQ multiplex PCR; TCRdb has only the in-frame clones, and not every one. The sample shows nearly 50,000 clones, 89% of them seen only once. Germline values: CDR1 MGHRA, CDR2 YSYEKL. Trimming took 0 bases from V and 4 from J, leaving 11 bases between them. This CDR3 is built from 15 residues. Sequencing input: peripheral blood. This sequence originates from a human donor with melanoma. The gene calls are TRBV4-1 and TRBJ2-3, with D maybe TRBD2 (5 bases). The CDR3 DNA follows: TGCGCCAGCAGCCAAGAAGAGAATAGCGCAGATACGCAGTATTTT. Residues: CASSQEENSADTQYF.